One sample yielded the 20 T cell receptor beta chains listed below, sequenced in a study of PD-1 blockade in mismatch repair-deficient tumors. Clones were read by immunoSEQ multiplex PCR, and TCRdb kept only the in-frame ones, dropping some. The sample yields more than 90,000 clones, 60% to 85% seen once. The sample in question was peripheral blood, obtained just over 59 weeks after starting pembrolizumab. The source is an adult with mismatch repair-deficient cancer.

V and J are TRBV5-4 and TRBJ2-1; no definite D call. The ends were cut back, 6 bases at V and 4 bases at J, with 14 bases in the middle. The CDR3 loop spans 14 amino acids. Germline CDR1 SGHNT, CDR2 YYREEE (reference sequence). The CDR3 reads CASISTGIYNEQFF. As DNA, the CDR3 is TGTGCCAGCATTTCTACGGGTATTTACAATGAGCAGTTCTTC.

The chain recombines TRBV11-2 with TRBJ2-7; a possible D gene is TRBD1 (6 bases). V was trimmed by 0 bases and J by 3 bases, leaving 12 bases between them. CDR1 and CDR2 from the germline V gene are SGHAT and FQNNGV. This CDR3 is built from 15 residues. CDR3 region: CASSLDWGHGYEQYF. DNA for the CDR3: TGTGCCAGCAGCTTAGATTGGGGACACGGCTACGAGCAGTACTTC.

The chain employs TRBV12-5 and TRBJ2-3; 12 nucleotides align to TRBD2. The CDR3 covers 20 residues. From germline, CDR1 is LGHNT and CDR2 FRNRAP. J lost 1 base, V lost 3 bases, and 14 bases had no gene match. CDR3 in amino acids: CASGLRFSSGGVPRTDTQYF. CDR3 DNA: TGTGCTAGTGGTTTAAGATTTTCTAGCGGGGGGGTTCCTCGCACAGATACGCAGTATTTT.

The V gene is TRBV27, the J gene TRBJ1-3; 7 bases align to TRBD1. V shed 0 bases, J shed 4 bases, and the junction held 6 bases outside the gene matches. Germline V gene lookup returns CDR1 MNHEY and CDR2 SMNVEV (reference sequence). This CDR3 is 16 amino acids long. The CDR3, as DNA: TGTGCCAGCAGTTTATCCGGGACAGAGGTCGGAAACACCATATATTTT. Protein sequence: CASSLSGTEVGNTIYF.

This clone was found once. This chain links TRBV5-4 with TRBJ1-2; tentatively, D is TRBD1 (5 bases). Trimming stripped 4 bases from V and 5 bases from J, with 15 bases between. The CDR3 totals 14 residues. Germline V gene sequence: CDR1 SGHNT, CDR2 YYREEE (reference sequence). CDR3 amino acids: CASSPRQSPYGYTF. Written as DNA, the CDR3 is TGTGCCAGCAGCCCGAGACAGAGCCCTTATGGCTACACCTTC.

The chain employs TRBV7-9 and TRBJ1-1, with D unresolved. The CDR3 spans 13 residues. Germline V lookup: CDR1 SEHNR, CDR2 FQNEAQ (reference sequence). The V end was cut by 3 bases, the J end by 7 bases, with 12 bases between. This CDR3 is CASSFSSGGEAFF. The DNA of the CDR3 is TGTGCCAGCAGCTTTAGCAGCGGAGGTGAAGCTTTCTTT.

The rearrangement uses TRBV2 and TRBJ1-2, with D unresolved. Deletions cut 7 bases from V and 2 bases from J, with 14 bases between. Germline CDR1 SNHLY, CDR2 FYNNEI. The CDR3 spans 14 residues. CDR3 region: CASKGIQINYGYTF. CDR3 nucleotide sequence: TGTGCCAGCAAGGGTATACAAATCAACTATGGCTACACCTTC.

The J gene is TRBJ1-2, the V gene TRBV21-1. TRBV21-1 has pseudogene status. This CDR3 spans 14 amino acids. CDR3 residues: CASSKEVEGKGYTF. CDR3 in DNA: TGTGCCAGCAGCAAAGAGGTAGAGGGGAAGGGCTACACCTTC.

This chain links TRBV6-6 with TRBJ1-5; 8 positions match TRBD1. CDR1 is MNHNY, CDR2 SVGAGI, per germline (reference sequence). This CDR3 has 15 amino acids. The ends lost 7 bases at V and 7 bases at J; junction bases unmatched: 12. The CDR3 here is CASMEGQGVTQPQHF. CDR3 coding DNA: TGTGCCAGCATGGAAGGACAGGGAGTGACGCAGCCCCAGCATTTT.

This clone was detected a few times. V is TRBV29-1 and J is TRBJ1-2, with 10 bases aligning to TRBD1. The CDR3 consists of 13 residues. Germline loops: CDR1 SQVTM, CDR2 ANQGSEA. The ends lost 6 bases at V and 4 bases at J; junction bases unmatched: 5. The CDR3 reads CSVETGGSYGYTF. The CDR3, as DNA: TGCAGCGTCGAGACAGGGGGCAGCTATGGCTACACCTTC.

The CDR3 loop reads CAISEEGVAETQYF. The CDR3 DNA reads TGTGCCATCAGTGAGGAGGGAGTAGCAGAGACCCAGTACTTC. The rearrangement joins TRBV10-3 to TRBJ2-5; the D gene is possibly TRBD2 (5 bases). V lost 2 bases and J lost 4, with 11 bases in between. Per the germline V gene, CDR1 is ENHRY and CDR2 is SYGVKD. CDR3 length: 14 residues.

The rearrangement links TRBV11-3 to TRBJ2-1; tentative D call: TRBD2 (6 bases). Looked up from germline, CDR1 is SGHNT and CDR2 is YENEEA. Trimming removed 1 base at V and 2 bases at J, with 9 bases between. This CDR3 has 15 amino acids. The CDR3 sequence: CASSLGGGTYNEQFF. For the CDR3, the DNA is TGTGCCAGCAGCTTAGGTGGGGGGACCTACAATGAGCAGTTCTTC.

The chain employs TRBV6-5 and TRBJ2-1; possible D gene TRBD2, 6 bases. This CDR3 has 11 residues. The germline V gene has CDR1 MNHEY and CDR2 SVGAGI. Trimming shortened V by 5 bases and J by 16 bases, and 15 bases separated the two germline ends. In DNA, the CDR3 is TGTGCCAGCAGTCAGGGACTGGCGGATTTCTTC. It translates to CASSQGLADFF.

The CDR3: CASSSPDRGNTEAFF. CDR3 sequence (DNA): TGTGCCAGCAGTTCACCGGACAGGGGGAACACTGAAGCTTTCTTT. The rearrangement uses TRBV6-6 and TRBJ1-1; 9 bases agree with TRBD1. V lost 4 bases, J lost 1 base, and 4 bases stayed unmatched. From germline, CDR1 is MNHNY and CDR2 SVGAGI (reference sequence). CDR3 size: 15 residues.

V gene TRBV11-2 combines with J gene TRBJ2-2, with 10 nucleotides matching TRBD1. From germline, CDR1 is SGHAT and CDR2 FQNNGV. CDR3 size: 17 residues. The V gene end was trimmed by 3 bases and the J gene end by 2 bases; junction bases not matched to a gene: 6. CDR3 coding DNA: TGTGCCAGCAGCTTCCCTAGACAGGGGGCCAACACCGGGGAGCTGTTTTTT. Amino acid sequence: CASSFPRQGANTGELFF.

The chain joins TRBV25-1 to TRBJ1-2; perhaps TRBD1 as D (6 bases). V was cut by 1 base and J by 4 bases, with 13 bases left in between. The CDR3 contains 15 residues. CDR1 and CDR2 from the germline V gene are MGHDK and SYGVNS. The CDR3 sequence: CASSESPTGLYGYTF. DNA of the CDR3: TGTGCCAGCAGTGAATCCCCGACAGGCCTCTATGGCTACACCTTC.

The V gene is TRBV14, the J gene TRBJ2-2; maybe TRBD2 (5 bases). Germline V gene lookup returns CDR1 SGHDN and CDR2 FVKESK. Trimming stripped 4 bases from V and 5 bases from J, with 11 bases between. The CDR3 extends over 14 amino acids. In nucleotides, the CDR3 is TGTGCCAGCAGCCGGGCCCGAGGGACCGGGGAGCTGTTTTTT. Protein: CASSRARGTGELFF.

The chain recombines TRBV30 with TRBJ1-1, with D uncertain. This CDR3 is built from 14 residues. CDR1 and CDR2 (germline): GTSNPN, SVGIG (reference sequence). V dropped 3 bases and J dropped 1 base, with 12 bases sitting between them. As DNA, the CDR3 is TGTGCCTGGAGGGAGATAGATACGAACACTGAAGCTTTCTTT. Translation: CAWREIDTNTEAFF.

The chain links TRBV6-1 to TRBJ2-7; D remains ambiguous. CDR1 MNHNS and CDR2 SASEGT come from the germline V gene. Trimming removed 3 bases from V and 0 bases from J, with 12 bases in between. The CDR3 sequence is 15 residues long. This CDR3 reads CASSEAAANSYEQYF. The CDR3 nucleotides are TGTGCCAGCAGTGAGGCGGCAGCCAACTCCTACGAGCAGTACTTC.

This clone has just one count. The chain uses TRBV6-1 and TRBJ2-1; D may be TRBD2 (5 bases). This CDR3 is built from 14 residues. Per the germline V gene, CDR1 is MNHNS and CDR2 is SASEGT. V shed 7 bases and J shed 7 bases, with 17 bases lying between them. The DNA of the CDR3 is TGTGCCAGCAATAAGGAGGCTAGTCGGAATGAGCAGTTCTTC. Encoded protein: CASNKEASRNEQFF.